One sample yielded the 4 T cell receptor beta chains listed below, sequenced in a study of vaccination and CD4 T cells after COVID-19. No antigen has been identified for these receptors. The Oncomine TCR Beta short-read assay was applied to DNA of cultured CD4+ T cells. From the PCR reads, TCRdb called clonotypes with MiXCR, one entry per CDR3 protein. This repertoire shows approximately 20,000 distinct CDR3 sequences, about 56% found once; its top ten account for roughly 10%. Treatment of the sample: approximately 9-day PBMC culture with coronavirus spike peptide pools or control peptides (ViraFEST assay). The specimen sequenced was CD4+ T cells from blood, cultured in vitro. These receptors came from a human donor who had recovered from COVID-19.

V and J are TRBV7-2 and TRBJ2-5, with D unresolved. Trimming cost V 1 base and J 5 bases, with 14 bases left between them. The germline V gene encodes CDR1 SGHTA and CDR2 FQGNSA. CDR3 length equals 15 residues. CDR3 coding DNA: TGTGCCAGCAGCTTAGGGCAGAGTCCACGGGAGACCCAGTACTTC. This sequence encodes CASSLGQSPRETQYF.

This clonotype was recorded a few times. The V and J genes are TRBV25-1 and TRBJ2-2; 9 nucleotides line up with TRBD1. CDR3 length equals 15 residues. V lost 4 bases, J lost 6 bases, and 6 bases stayed unmatched. CDR1 and CDR2 (germline): MGHDK, SYGVNS. The CDR3 DNA reads as TGTGCCAGCAGTGGCCGGGACAGGGTGTCCGGGGAGCTGTTTTTT. Translation: CASSGRDRVSGELFF.

This chain uses TRBV7-9 with TRBJ1-1; possibly TRBD1 for D (5 bases). Germline V gives CDR1 SEHNR, CDR2 FQNEAQ (reference sequence). The V gene lost 2 bases and the J gene lost 3 bases, with 13 bases spanning the gap. The CDR3 loop spans 15 amino acids. The CDR3 sequence is CASSLWSTDDTEAFF. DNA of the CDR3: TGTGCCAGCAGCTTATGGTCGACAGACGACACTGAAGCTTTCTTT.

V gene TRBV20-1 combines with J gene TRBJ1-6, with D possibly matching TRBD1 (5 bases). The CDR3 covers 13 residues. CDR1 is DFQATT and CDR2 is SNEGSKA in the germline V gene (reference sequence). Trimming cost V 6 bases and J 7 bases, with 13 bases left between them. The CDR3 nucleotides are TGCAGTGCAACGGGGGACCCGAATTCACCCCTCCACTTT. Residues: CSATGDPNSPLHF.